A selection of T cell receptor beta chains follows, all from one sample in a study of cytomegalovirus exposure and HLA in healthy donors. Generated by immunoSEQ multiplex PCR, the TCRdb table keeps only in-frame clones and is missing some. This sample has approximately 200,000 clones, with 70% to 80% found just once. The sample comprised PBMCs. Receptors originate from a man aged 25-45 years in good health and CMV-seronegative. Both conserved end residues are part of each CDR3. The D gene is left open where the match is weak. A clone size is listed for some rows: how often the clone was seen (once, few, many), or a class if it is expanded.

J	size	V	D	CDR3	DNA
TRBJ2-7	few	TRBV10-3	TRBD1	CAISEYGDRGQSYEQYF	TGTGCCATCAGTGAGTATGGGGACAGGGGGCAGTCCTACGAGCAGTACTTC
TRBJ1-5	.	TRBV6-1	TRBD1	CASSIRDREGQPQHF	TGTGCCAGCAGTATACGGGACAGGGAGGGCCAGCCCCAGCATTTT
TRBJ1-1	.	TRBV9	TRBD1	CASSVKGASTEAFF	TGTGCCAGCAGCGTAAAGGGGGCGAGCACTGAAGCTTTCTTT
TRBJ2-7	.	TRBV11-3	TRBD2	CASSQSGTRSEQYF	TGTGCCAGCAGCCAATCCGGGACTAGGAGTGAGCAGTACTTC
TRBJ2-1	.	TRBV29-1	TRBD1	CSVEGGTGGDEQFF	TGCAGCGTTGAAGGTGGGACAGGCGGTGATGAGCAGTTCTTC
TRBJ1-3	.	TRBV7-6	.	CASSSLWTDLGNTIYF	TGTGCCAGCAGTTCGCTTTGGACAGACCTAGGAAACACCATATATTTT
TRBJ1-5	.	TRBV27	.	CASSLSRREPQHF	TGTGCCAGCAGTTTATCGAGGCGGGAGCCCCAGCATTTT
TRBJ2-6	.	TRBV2	.	CASSPTLGANVLTF	TGTGCCAGCAGTCCTACCTTAGGGGCCAACGTCCTGACTTTC
TRBJ2-7	.	TRBV6-1	TRBD2	CASSEREVYEQYF	TGTGCCAGCAGTGAGCGGGAGGTTTACGAGCAGTACTTC
TRBJ2-5	.	TRBV2	TRBD1	CAGGQGAFQETQYF	TGTGCCGGTGGACAGGGGGCCTTCCAAGAGACCCAGTACTTC
TRBJ1-5	.	TRBV7-2	.	CASSLGQGNQPQHF	TGTGCCAGCAGCTTAGGGCAGGGCAATCAGCCCCAGCATTTT
TRBJ2-7	few	TRBV14	TRBD2	CASRLAGSSYEQYF	TGTGCCAGCAGACTAGCGGGAAGCTCCTACGAGCAGTACTTC
TRBJ1-1	few	TRBV6-1	TRBD1	CASIMRTGWDTEAFF	TGTGCCAGCATCATGAGGACAGGGTGGGACACTGAAGCTTTCTTT
TRBJ2-1	few	TRBV6-5	.	CASKGPYNEQFF	TGTGCCAGCAAGGGGCCCTACAATGAGCAGTTCTTC
TRBJ1-3	.	TRBV28	.	CASRRQAGNTIYF	TGTGCCAGCAGGCGACAGGCTGGAAACACCATATATTTT
TRBJ2-1	.	TRBV5-5	.	CASSYYNEQFF	TGTGCCAGCAGTTATTACAATGAGCAGTTCTTC
TRBJ1-5	.	TRBV5-8	TRBD1	CASSLGDSTNQPQHF	TGTGCCAGCAGCTTGGGGGACAGTACTAATCAGCCCCAGCATTTT
TRBJ1-3	few	TRBV6-5	.	CASSNLGLSGNTIYF	TGTGCCAGCAGTAACCTGGGGCTCTCTGGAAACACCATATATTTT
TRBJ2-7	.	TRBV5-4	.	CASSLGAGYEQYF	TGTGCCAGCAGCTTGGGCGCAGGCTACGAGCAGTACTTC
TRBJ2-7	once	TRBV6-4	TRBD2	CASSRTSGATYEQYF	TGTGCCAGCAGCCGGACTAGCGGGGCTACCTACGAGCAGTACTTC
TRBJ2-6	.	TRBV5-5	TRBD1	CASSMTGTLGPGANVLTF	TGTGCCAGCAGCATGACAGGGACATTAGGTCCTGGGGCCAACGTCCTGACTTTC
TRBJ2-1	few	TRBV27	.	CASRLTTGSQEFF	TGTGCCAGCAGGCTAACCACAGGGTCTCAGGAGTTCTTC
TRBJ2-3	.	TRBV6-5	TRBD2	CASSERDSSTDTQYF	TGTGCCAGCAGCGAGCGGGACTCTAGCACAGATACGCAGTATTTT
TRBJ1-1	.	TRBV28	.	CASRNLFIGDKNTEAFF	TGTGCCAGCAGAAACTTGTTTATTGGGGACAAGAACACTGAAGCTTTCTTT
TRBJ2-3	.	TRBV6-1	TRBD1	CASSEPPGTVAGTQYF	TGTGCCAGCAGTGAACCTCCCGGGACAGTAGCAGGGACGCAGTATTTT
TRBJ1-1	.	TRBV25-1	TRBD1	CASRDNRGAGTEAFF	TGTGCCAGCAGAGATAACAGGGGCGCGGGCACTGAAGCTTTCTTT
TRBJ2-7	.	TRBV28	.	CASSFPPGQKYEQYF	TGTGCCAGCAGTTTTCCCCCGGGACAAAAATACGAGCAGTACTTC
TRBJ2-7	.	TRBV5-4	.	CASSPSSHRVGYEQYF	TGTGCCAGCAGCCCCTCCTCCCACAGGGTCGGCTACGAGCAGTACTTC
TRBJ1-4	.	TRBV30	.	CAWSSGVNEKLFF	TGTGCCTGGAGTTCAGGGGTTAATGAAAAACTGTTTTTT
TRBJ2-3	.	TRBV27	.	CASRVARFSTDTQYF	TGTGCCAGCAGAGTTGCGAGGTTCAGCACAGATACGCAGTATTTT
TRBJ2-3	.	TRBV9	.	CASSVGLLAFSTDTQYF	TGTGCCAGCAGCGTAGGTTTACTAGCTTTTAGCACAGATACGCAGTATTTT
TRBJ2-2	.	TRBV19	.	CASSGSGASGELFF	TGTGCCAGTAGTGGATCAGGGGCGTCCGGGGAGCTGTTTTTT
TRBJ2-7	.	TRBV7-8	TRBD2	CASSLVASGLYEQYF	TGTGCCAGCAGCTTAGTAGCTAGCGGCCTCTACGAGCAGTACTTC
TRBJ1-6	.	TRBV19	.	CASSIWGRNNSPLHF	TGTGCCAGTAGTATCTGGGGGCGGAATAATTCACCCCTCCACTTT
TRBJ1-1	once	TRBV7-9	TRBD1	CASSLARRGRRDTEAFF	TGTGCCAGCAGCTTAGCCAGAAGGGGGCGGAGGGACACTGAAGCTTTCTTT
TRBJ2-7	.	TRBV27	TRBD2	CASTSGGRYEQYF	TGTGCCAGCACCAGCGGGGGCAGGTACGAGCAGTACTTC
TRBJ2-2	.	TRBV10-3	TRBD2	CAISVGLGGHKELFF	TGTGCCATCAGCGTGGGACTAGGAGGGCACAAGGAGCTGTTTTTT
TRBJ2-1	.	TRBV2	.	CASRLSSNEQFF	TGTGCCAGCCGCCTGTCTAGCAATGAGCAGTTCTTC
TRBJ2-7	.	TRBV6-1	.	CASSEVVGGPYEQYF	TGTGCCAGCAGTGAAGTAGTGGGAGGCCCCTACGAGCAGTACTTC
TRBJ2-6	once	TRBV7-9	.	CASSLGRTESYSGANVLTF	TGTGCCAGCAGCTTAGGCCGAACAGAGTCTTACTCTGGGGCCAACGTCCTGACTTTC
TRBJ1-1	few	TRBV13	.	CASSLGRFMNTEAFF	TGTGCCAGCAGCTTAGGTCGGTTCATGAACACTGAAGCTTTCTTT
TRBJ1-1	.	TRBV10-1	TRBD1	CASSESKGANTEAFF	TGCGCCAGCAGTGAGTCGAAGGGGGCAAACACTGAAGCTTTCTTT
TRBJ2-1	.	TRBV28	.	CASNLIRSVNEQFF	TGTGCCAGCAATCTAATACGGAGCGTCAATGAGCAGTTCTTC
TRBJ1-2	.	TRBV9	TRBD1	CASRGGSYGYTF	TGTGCCAGCAGAGGGGGCAGCTATGGCTACACCTTC
TRBJ2-7	few	TRBV28	TRBD1	CASIQAGQGADEQYF	TGTGCCAGCATTCAAGCGGGACAGGGGGCGGACGAGCAGTACTTC
TRBJ1-2	once	TRBV27	TRBD1	CASSLRGQAYGYTF	TGTGCCAGCAGTTTAAGGGGACAGGCCTATGGCTACACCTTC
TRBJ1-5	.	TRBV5-1	TRBD1	CASSLAGGDQPQHF	TGCGCCAGCAGCTTGGCAGGGGGTGATCAGCCCCAGCATTTT
TRBJ2-3	once	TRBV5-1	TRBD2	CASSLGIAGITDTQYF	TGCGCCAGCAGCTTGGGTATAGCGGGGATCACAGATACGCAGTATTTT
TRBJ2-5	.	TRBV10-3	.	CATAAGGKVGETQYF	TGTGCCACAGCGGCGGGCGGGAAAGTTGGGGAGACCCAGTACTTC
TRBJ2-5	once	TRBV15	TRBD1	CATSRQGAQETQYF	TGTGCCACCAGCAGGCAGGGGGCTCAGGAGACCCAGTACTTC
TRBJ2-3	.	TRBV25-1	TRBD1	CASSPHRGPSDTQYF	TGTGCCAGCAGTCCTCACAGGGGGCCGTCAGATACGCAGTATTTT
TRBJ2-1	few	TRBV4-2	.	CASSFTRSYNEQFF	TGTGCCAGCAGCTTCACTAGATCCTACAATGAGCAGTTCTTC